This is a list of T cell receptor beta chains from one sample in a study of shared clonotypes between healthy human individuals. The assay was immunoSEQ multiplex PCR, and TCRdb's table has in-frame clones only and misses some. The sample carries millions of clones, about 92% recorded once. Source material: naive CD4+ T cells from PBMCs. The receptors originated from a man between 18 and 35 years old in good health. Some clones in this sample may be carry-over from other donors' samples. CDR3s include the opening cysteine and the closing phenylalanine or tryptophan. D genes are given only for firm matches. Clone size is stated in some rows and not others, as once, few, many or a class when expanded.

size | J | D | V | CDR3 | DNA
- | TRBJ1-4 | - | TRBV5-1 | CASSDGSAGANEKLFF | TGCGCCAGCAGTGATGGTTCAGCAGGTGCTAATGAAAAACTGTTTTTT
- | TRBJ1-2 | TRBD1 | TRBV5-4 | CASSSPTGGLGGYTF | TGTGCCAGCAGCTCACCGACAGGGGGCCTGGGTGGCTACACCTTC
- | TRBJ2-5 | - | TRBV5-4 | CASSPPRGETQYF | TGTGCCAGCAGCCCTCCCAGGGGAGAGACCCAGTACTTC
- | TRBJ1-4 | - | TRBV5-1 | CASSLGSGVRELFF | TGCGCCAGCAGCTTGGGGTCAGGGGTTAGAGAACTGTTTTTT
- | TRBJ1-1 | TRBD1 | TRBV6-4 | CASSDFTWDRVVEPYMNTEAFF | TGTGCCAGCAGTGACTTCACTTGGGACAGGGTAGTAGAGCCGTACATGAACACTGAAGCTTTCTTT
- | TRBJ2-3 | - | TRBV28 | CASSLWSGQGNTDTQYF | TGTGCCAGCAGTTTATGGTCGGGGCAGGGGAACACAGATACGCAGTATTTT
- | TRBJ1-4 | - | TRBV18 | CASSFRFTRRKWGTKNEKLFF | TGTGCCAGCTCATTCCGGTTTACGCGGCGGAAGTGGGGGACAAAAAATGAAAAACTGTTTTTT
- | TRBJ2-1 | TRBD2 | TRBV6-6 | CASRDSGRRYNEQFF | TGTGCCAGCAGGGATAGCGGGAGGAGGTACAATGAGCAGTTCTTC
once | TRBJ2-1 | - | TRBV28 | CASSFSGARSYNEQFF | TGTGCCAGCAGTTTTTCGGGGGCTCGGTCCTACAATGAGCAGTTCTTC
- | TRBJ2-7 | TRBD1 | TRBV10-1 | CASSGPGTGNHEQYF | TGCGCCAGCAGCGGACCCGGGACAGGGAACCACGAGCAGTACTTC
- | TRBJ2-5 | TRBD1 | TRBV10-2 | CASRTGLSRETQYF | TGCGCCAGCAGGACAGGGTTGTCGCGCGAGACCCAGTACTTC
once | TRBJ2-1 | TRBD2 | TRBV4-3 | CASSQDGGSGDEQFF | TGCGCCAGCAGCCAAGACGGCGGGAGTGGGGATGAGCAGTTCTTC
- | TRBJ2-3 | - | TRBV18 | CASSPLMGTDTQYF | TGTGCCAGCTCACCACTTATGGGGACAGATACGCAGTATTTT
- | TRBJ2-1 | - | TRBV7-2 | CASSLASISYNEQFF | TGTGCCAGCAGCTTAGCTAGTATCTCCTACAATGAGCAGTTCTTC
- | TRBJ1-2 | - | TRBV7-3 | CASSVGVNYGYTF | TGTGCCAGCAGCGTTGGGGTTAACTATGGCTACACCTTC
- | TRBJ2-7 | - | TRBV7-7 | CASSVMRGGNPSYEQYF | TGTGCCAGCAGCGTCATGCGGGGCGGGAACCCCTCCTACGAGCAGTACTTC
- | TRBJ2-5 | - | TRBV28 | CASSRDPSMETQYF | TGTGCCAGCAGCCGGGACCCTTCCATGGAGACCCAGTACTTC
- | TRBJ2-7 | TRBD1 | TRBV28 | CASSAGQVDSYEQYF | TGTGCCAGCAGTGCCGGACAGGTAGACTCCTACGAGCAGTACTTC
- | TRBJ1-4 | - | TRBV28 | CASKGQINEKLFF | TGTGCCAGCAAAGGGCAGATTAATGAAAAACTGTTTTTT
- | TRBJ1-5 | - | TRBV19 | CASSIRDQPQHF | TGTGCCAGTAGTATTCGCGATCAGCCCCAGCATTTT
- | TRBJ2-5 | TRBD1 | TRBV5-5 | CASSIRWTGQETQYF | TGTGCCAGCAGCATCAGATGGACAGGGCAAGAGACCCAGTACTTC
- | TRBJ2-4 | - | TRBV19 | CASSIRAGSKNIQYF | TGTGCCAGTAGTATACGGGCAGGGTCCAAAAACATTCAGTACTTC
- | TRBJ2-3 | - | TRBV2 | CASGADTQYF | TGTGCCAGCGGGGCAGATACGCAGTATTTT
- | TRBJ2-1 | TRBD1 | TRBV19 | CASSIRTGGAPREQFF | TGTGCCAGTAGTATAAGGACAGGGGGCGCCCCTCGGGAGCAGTTCTTC
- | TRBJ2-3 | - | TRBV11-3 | CASSLEGDRVGDTQYF | TGTGCCAGCAGCTTGGAGGGTGACAGGGTAGGAGATACGCAGTATTTT
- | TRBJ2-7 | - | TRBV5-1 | CASSWTDEAAEQYF | TGCGCCAGCAGCTGGACGGACGAGGCGGCCGAGCAGTACTTC
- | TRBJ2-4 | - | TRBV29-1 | CSVWENIQYF | TGCAGCGTTTGGGAAAACATTCAGTACTTC
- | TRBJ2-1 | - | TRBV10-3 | CAIGTGTSNEQFF | TGTGCCATTGGGACCGGGACAAGCAATGAGCAGTTCTTC
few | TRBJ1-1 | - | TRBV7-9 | CASSLTLDTEAFF | TGTGCCAGCAGCCTTACACTAGACACTGAAGCTTTCTTT
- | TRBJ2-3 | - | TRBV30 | CAWSVRWGQAYTDTQYF | TGTGCCTGGAGTGTCCGGTGGGGTCAAGCTTACACAGATACGCAGTATTTT
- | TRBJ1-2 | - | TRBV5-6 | CASSLAPGSYGYTF | TGTGCCAGCAGCTTGGCCCCCGGGAGCTATGGCTACACCTTC
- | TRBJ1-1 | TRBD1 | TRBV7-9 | CASSSSSGTGGLAFF | TGTGCCAGCAGCTCCTCCTCCGGGACAGGGGGCTTGGCTTTCTTT
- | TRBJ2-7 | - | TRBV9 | CASSGGSSYEQYF | TGTGCCAGCAGCGGGGGATCCTCCTACGAGCAGTACTTC
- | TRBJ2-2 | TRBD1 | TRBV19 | CASSVQGAAGELFF | TGTGCCAGTAGTGTACAGGGGGCGGCCGGGGAGCTGTTTTTT
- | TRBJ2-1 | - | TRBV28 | CASSYPSYNEQFF | TGTGCCAGCAGTTATCCTTCCTACAATGAGCAGTTCTTC
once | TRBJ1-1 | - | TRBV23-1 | CASSQSRGIGDTEAFF | TGCGCCAGCAGTCAATCGAGGGGGATAGGGGACACTGAAGCTTTCTTT
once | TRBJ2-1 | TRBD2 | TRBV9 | CASSKGLVISEQFF | TGTGCCAGCAGCAAGGGACTAGTCATCAGTGAGCAGTTCTTC
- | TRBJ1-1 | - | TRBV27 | CASSLQGSNTEAFF | TGTGCCAGCAGTTTACAGGGGAGTAACACTGAAGCTTTCTTT
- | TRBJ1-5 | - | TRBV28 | CASSLSGEGNQPQHF | TGTGCCAGCAGTTTGTCAGGGGAGGGCAATCAGCCCCAGCATTTT
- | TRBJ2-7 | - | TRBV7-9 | CASSQPGLANYEQYF | TGTGCCAGCAGCCAACCTGGGCTAGCTAACTACGAGCAGTACTTC
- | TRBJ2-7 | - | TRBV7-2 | CASSLGTRGYEQYF | TGTGCCAGCAGCTTAGGAACGAGGGGCTACGAGCAGTACTTC
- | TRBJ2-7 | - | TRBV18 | CASSPPQGSSYEQYF | TGTGCCAGCTCACCACCCCAGGGGAGCTCCTACGAGCAGTACTTC
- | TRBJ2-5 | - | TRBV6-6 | CASRSTGQETQYF | TGTGCCAGCAGATCGACGGGGCAAGAGACCCAGTACTTC